This note documents a single T cell receptor beta chain sequence. Original processing notes: Estimation of nucleated cell counts was performed using reference gene primer amplification. Profiling relied on immunoSEQ multiplex PCR, and the TCRdb table lists in-frame clones only, not all of them. V and J calls and clone size are given by that table; D and trimming were obtained from the DNA. This table has 150,000 to 200,000 clones, roughly 87% appearing once. The record originates from a study of blood T cell repertoires in COVID-19. Study at large: Both acute and convalescent COVID-19 samples were obtained from the United States, Italy and Spain. The cDNA or gDNA used as material had been derived from T cells, B-cell-depleted T cells, or PBMCs.

Germline lookup yields CDR1 MDHEN and CDR2 SYDVKM. V lost 2 bases, J lost 8 bases, and 10 bases stayed unmatched. This CDR3 has 15 amino acids. The sample was peripheral blood. The genes are TRBV28 and TRBJ1-2; 8 bases fit TRBD1. The source is a human donor in a cohort sampled during active COVID-19. CDR3 bases: TGTGCCAGCAGTTTAGCGGAGGACAGGGTGATGGGCTACACCTTC. It codes for CASSLAEDRVMGYTF.